This T cell receptor beta chain was sequenced for a study of graft-versus-host responses after intestinal transplantation. The wider study: Every transplant recipient was induced with anti-thymocyte globulin, then maintained on tacrolimus and steroids for two to four years.

Germline CDR1 reads MNHEY; CDR2 reads SMNVEV (reference sequence). This CDR3 spans 13 amino acids. Trimming pared 3 bases from V and 8 bases from J, leaving 10 bases between. Method: immunoSEQ multiplex PCR; TCRdb's copy keeps in-frame clones and lacks some. The sample carries roughly 120,000 clones, 93% recorded once. With respect to this clone: Its antigen remains unidentified.

Material: unstimulated CD8+ T cells sorted from spleen or lymph node cells, obtained before intestinal transplant. The V gene is TRBV27, the J gene TRBJ2-2; D is unresolved. The origin of this receptor is a human donor who received an intestinal transplant. The CDR3 region is CASSFRPGGELFF. Written as DNA, the CDR3 is TGTGCCAGCAGTTTTAGGCCGGGTGGGGAGCTGTTTTTT.